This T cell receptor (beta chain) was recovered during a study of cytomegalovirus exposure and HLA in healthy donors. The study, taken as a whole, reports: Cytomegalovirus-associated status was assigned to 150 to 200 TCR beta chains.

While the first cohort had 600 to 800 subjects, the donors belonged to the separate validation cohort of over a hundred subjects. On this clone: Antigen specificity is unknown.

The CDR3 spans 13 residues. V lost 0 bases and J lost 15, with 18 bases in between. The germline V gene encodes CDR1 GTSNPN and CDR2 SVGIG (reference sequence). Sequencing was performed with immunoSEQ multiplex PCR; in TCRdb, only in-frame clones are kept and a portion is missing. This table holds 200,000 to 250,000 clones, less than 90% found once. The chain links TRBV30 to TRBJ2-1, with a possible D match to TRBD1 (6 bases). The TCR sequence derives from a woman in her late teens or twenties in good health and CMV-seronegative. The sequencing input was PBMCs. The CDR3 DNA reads TGTGCCTGGAGTGTAGCGCTTTCAGGGGCTGGGTTCTTC. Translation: CAWSVALSGAGFF. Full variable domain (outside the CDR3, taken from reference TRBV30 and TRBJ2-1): SQTIHQWPATLVQPVGSPLSLECTVEGTSNPNLYWYRQAAGRGLQLLFYSVGIGQISSEVPQNLSASRPQDRQFILSSKKLLLSDSGFYLCAWSVALSGAGFFGPGTRLTVL.